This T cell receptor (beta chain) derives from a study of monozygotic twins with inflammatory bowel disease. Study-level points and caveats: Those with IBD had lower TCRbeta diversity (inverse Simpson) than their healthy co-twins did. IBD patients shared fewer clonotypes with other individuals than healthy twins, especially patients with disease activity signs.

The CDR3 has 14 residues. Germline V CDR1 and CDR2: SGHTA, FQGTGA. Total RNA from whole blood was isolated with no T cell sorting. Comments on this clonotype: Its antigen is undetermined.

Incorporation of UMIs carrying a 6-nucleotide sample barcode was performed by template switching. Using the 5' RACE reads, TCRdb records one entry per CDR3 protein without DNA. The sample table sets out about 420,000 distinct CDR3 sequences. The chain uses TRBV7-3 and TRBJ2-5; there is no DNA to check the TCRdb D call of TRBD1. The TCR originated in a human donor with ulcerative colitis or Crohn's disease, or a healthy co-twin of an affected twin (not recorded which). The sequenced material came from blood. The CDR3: CASSVGGVQETQYF.